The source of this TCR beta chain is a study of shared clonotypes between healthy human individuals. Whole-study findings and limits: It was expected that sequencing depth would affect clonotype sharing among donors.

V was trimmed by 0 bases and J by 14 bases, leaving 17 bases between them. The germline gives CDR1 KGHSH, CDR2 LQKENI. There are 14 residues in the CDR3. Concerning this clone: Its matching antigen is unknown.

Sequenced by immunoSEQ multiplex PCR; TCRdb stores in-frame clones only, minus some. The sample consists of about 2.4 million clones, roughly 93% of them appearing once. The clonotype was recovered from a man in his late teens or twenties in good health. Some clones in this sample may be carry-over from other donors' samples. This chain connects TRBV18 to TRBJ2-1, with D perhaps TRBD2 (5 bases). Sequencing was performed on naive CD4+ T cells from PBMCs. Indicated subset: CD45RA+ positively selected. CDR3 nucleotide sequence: TGTGCCAGCTCACCACCGGGAGCGAGCCCTAGAAAGTTCTTC. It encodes CASSPPGASPRKFF.